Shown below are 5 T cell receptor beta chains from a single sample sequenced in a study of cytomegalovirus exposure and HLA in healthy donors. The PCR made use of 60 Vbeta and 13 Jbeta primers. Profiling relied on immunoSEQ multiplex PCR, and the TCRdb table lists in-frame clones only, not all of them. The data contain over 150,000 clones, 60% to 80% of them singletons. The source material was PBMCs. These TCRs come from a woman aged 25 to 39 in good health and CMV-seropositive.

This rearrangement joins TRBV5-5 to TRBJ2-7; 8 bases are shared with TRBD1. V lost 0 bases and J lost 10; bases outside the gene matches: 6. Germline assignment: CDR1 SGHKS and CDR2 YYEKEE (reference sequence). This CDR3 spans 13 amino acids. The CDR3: CASSLVGTGPQYF. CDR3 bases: TGTGCCAGCAGCTTGGTTGGGACAGGCCCTCAGTACTTC.

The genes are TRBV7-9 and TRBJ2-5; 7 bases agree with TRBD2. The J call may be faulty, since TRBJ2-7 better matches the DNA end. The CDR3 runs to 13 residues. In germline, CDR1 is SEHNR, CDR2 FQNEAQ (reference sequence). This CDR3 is CASSFWEGDEQYF. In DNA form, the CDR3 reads TGTGCCAGCAGCTTCTGGGAGGGAGACGAGCAGTACTTC.

DNA of the CDR3: TGTGCCAGCAGTGAACAGCGGGGGGGTTCGGACGAGCAGTACTTC. This gives the protein CASSEQRGGSDEQYF. The chain carries TRBV6-1 and TRBJ2-7; 10 nucleotides match TRBD2. The junction had 6 bases not matched to a gene; V was cut back by 2 bases and J by 5 bases. The CDR3 spans 15 residues. From germline, CDR1 is MNHNS and CDR2 SASEGT.

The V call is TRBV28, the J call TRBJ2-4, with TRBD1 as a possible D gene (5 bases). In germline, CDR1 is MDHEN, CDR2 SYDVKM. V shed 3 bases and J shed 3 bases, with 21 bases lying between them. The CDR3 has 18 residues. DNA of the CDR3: TGTGCCAGCAGTTTCGGATTAACAGGCTCGCCCCTCAAAAACATTCAGTACTTC. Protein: CASSFGLTGSPLKNIQYF.

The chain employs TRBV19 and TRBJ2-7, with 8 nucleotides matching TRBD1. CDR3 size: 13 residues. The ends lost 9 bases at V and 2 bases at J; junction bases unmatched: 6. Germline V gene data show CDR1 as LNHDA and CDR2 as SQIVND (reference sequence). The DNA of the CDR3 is TGTGCCAGCGGACAGGGAATTCCCTACGAGCAGTACTTC. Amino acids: CASGQGIPYEQYF. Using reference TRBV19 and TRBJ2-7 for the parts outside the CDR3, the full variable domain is DGGITQSPKYLFRKEGQNVTLSCEQNLNHDAMYWYRQDPGQGLRLIYYSQIVNDFQKGDIAEGYSVSREKKESFPLTVTSAQKNPTAFYLCASGQGIPYEQYFGPGTRLTVT.